One sample yielded the 26 T cell receptor beta chains listed below, sequenced in a study of blood T cell repertoires in COVID-19. Data came from immunoSEQ multiplex PCR; TCRdb stores just in-frame clones and leaves some out. The sample consists of over 15,000 clones, about nine tenths of them appearing once. The specimen sequenced was peripheral blood. Receptor source: a human donor with active COVID-19. The donor label of this sample is uncertain.

This chain connects TRBV7-3 to TRBJ2-5; D is perhaps TRBD1 (5 bases). In germline, CDR1 is SGHTA, CDR2 FQGTGA. V lost 2 bases, J lost 5 bases, and 9 bases lay in between. The CDR3 totals 13 residues. The CDR3 DNA is TGTGCCAGCAGCTTATACAGGAGCGAGACCCAGTACTTC. Translating it yields CASSLYRSETQYF.

The chain couples TRBV19 to TRBJ2-7, with 8 bases matching TRBD1. Germline-derived CDR1 and CDR2 are LNHDA and SQIVND (reference sequence). CDR3 length: 15 residues. Trimming cost V 5 bases and J 3 bases; bases outside gene matches: 9. The CDR3 spells CASSFGTGVFYEQYF. The DNA of the CDR3 is TGTGCCAGTAGTTTCGGGACAGGAGTTTTCTACGAGCAGTACTTC.

Here the CDR3 reads CASRRTGNTGELFF. CDR3 DNA sequence: TGTGCCAGCAGGCGGACAGGGAACACCGGGGAGCTGTTTTTT. This rearrangement joins TRBV6-5 to TRBJ2-2; 7 positions agree with TRBD1. CDR1 and CDR2 from the germline V gene are MNHEY and SVGAGI. The V and J ends lost 6 bases and 1 base, in that order; junction bases with no gene match: 2. The CDR3 covers 14 residues.

The chain recombines TRBV7-6 with TRBJ2-3, with 8 bases identical to TRBD1. The V segment lost 4 bases and the J segment 1 base; nucleotides outside the gene matches: 1. The CDR3 covers 14 residues. Germline V lookup: CDR1 SGHVS, CDR2 FNYEAQ. CDR3 residues: CASSSGQGTDTQYF. CDR3 DNA: TGTGCCAGCAGCTCGGGACAGGGCACAGATACGCAGTATTTT.

V usage is TRBV10-3 and J usage is TRBJ2-1, with D tentatively TRBD2 (7 bases). V lost 0 bases to trimming and J lost 6 bases, with 12 bases between them. The CDR3 totals 15 residues. CDR1 ENHRY and CDR2 SYGVKD come from the germline V gene. CDR3 nucleotides: TGTGCCATCAGTGAGTCGGGGGGGCGCGGCAATGAGCAGTTCTTC. Translated, it gives CAISESGGRGNEQFF.

The V and J genes are TRBV7-4 and TRBJ2-3; 10 bases fit TRBD2. This CDR3 has 16 amino acids. Unmatched junction bases numbered 10, after V lost 6 bases and J lost 4 bases. Germline CDR1 and CDR2: SGHVT and SQSDAQ. This chain's CDR3 is CASRHGAGGPPDTQYF. CDR3 nucleotide sequence: TGTGCCAGCAGGCACGGAGCGGGGGGGCCCCCAGATACGCAGTATTTT.

The V call is TRBV7-2, the J call TRBJ2-1; TRBD2 aligns across 12 bases. The CDR3 totals 17 residues. V gave up 5 bases and J gave up 3 bases; unmatched junction bases: 8. CDR1 is SGHTA and CDR2 is FQGNSA in the germline V gene. The CDR3 region is CASSLTSGGQGYNEQFF. The CDR3 DNA is TGTGCCAGCAGCCTCACTAGCGGGGGGCAAGGCTACAATGAGCAGTTCTTC.

The V gene is TRBV5-4, the J gene TRBJ2-5, with 14 bases aligning to TRBD2. The V gene's germline CDR1 is SGHNT and CDR2 YYREEE (reference sequence). V dropped 2 bases and J dropped 5; count of bases not matched to a gene: 2. The length of the CDR3 is 15 residues. The CDR3 bases are TGTGCCAGCAGCTTACGGACTAGCGGGGGGGAGACCCAGTACTTC. Its translation: CASSLRTSGGETQYF. The full variable domain, in which reference TRBV5-4 and TRBJ2-5 provide the parts outside the CDR3, is ETGVTQSPTHLIKTRGQQVTLRCSSQSGHNTVSWYQQALGQGPQFIFQYYREEENGRGNFPPRFSGLQFPNYSSELNVNALELDDSALYLCASSLRTSGGETQYFGPGTRLLVL.

The gene calls are TRBV5-1 and TRBJ2-7; D ambiguous. V lost 3 bases and J 3 bases, leaving 16 bases between the germline ends. The CDR3 loop spans 15 amino acids. Germline V lookup: CDR1 SGHRS, CDR2 YFSETQ. CDR3 coding DNA: TGCGCCAGCAGCTCCTACAGTGATCAATACTACGAGCAGTACTTC. Protein sequence: CASSSYSDQYYEQYF.

This chain connects TRBV7-8 to TRBJ2-7, with 7 bases aligning to TRBD2. Germline loops: CDR1 SGHVS, CDR2 FQNEAQ. The CDR3 sequence is 15 residues long. J was trimmed by 0 bases and V by 6 bases; bases with no gene match: 8. CDR3 region: CASSNSGAHSYEQYF. CDR3 bases: TGTGCCAGCAGTAACAGCGGGGCCCACTCCTACGAGCAGTACTTC.

This clone was found once. The chain has TRBV7-3 and TRBJ1-1; D is ambiguous. The CDR3 is 14 residues long. The germline V and J ends were trimmed by 2 bases and 6 bases, with 13 bases remaining between them. In germline, CDR1 is SGHTA, CDR2 FQGTGA. The CDR3 DNA is TGTGCCAGCAGCTTATCCCCGCGAGTGGCTGAAGCTTTCTTT. It encodes CASSLSPRVAEAFF. Combining the CDR3 with reference TRBV7-3 and TRBJ1-1 gives the whole variable domain GAGVSQTPSNKVTEKGKYVELRCDPISGHTALYWYRQSLGQGPEFLIYFQGTGAADDSGLPNDRFFAVRPEGSVSTLKIQRTERGDSAVYLCASSLSPRVAEAFFGQGTRLTVV.

The CDR3 here is CASKRERNTGELFF. CDR3 in DNA: TGTGCCAGCAAAAGGGAGAGGAACACCGGGGAGCTGTTTTTT. The V and J genes are TRBV6-6 and TRBJ2-2; TRBD2 is a possible D gene (5 bases). With 7 bases removed from V and 1 base from J, the gap between germline ends came to 10 bases. This CDR3 spans 14 amino acids. Germline-derived CDR1 and CDR2 are MNHNY and SVGAGI (reference sequence).

This clone was counted once. V and J are TRBV19 and TRBJ2-3; 8 bases are a match to TRBD2. The CDR3 runs to 15 residues. CDR1 is LNHDA, CDR2 SQIVND, per germline (reference sequence). V shed 6 bases and J 6 bases; nucleotides not matched to a gene: 11. CDR3 protein: CASSDHLAGSDTQYF. In DNA, the CDR3 is TGTGCCAGTAGCGATCACTTAGCGGGGTCTGATACGCAGTATTTT.

This chain joins TRBV7-8 and TRBJ2-1; 7 bases map to TRBD2. The CDR3 is 16 amino acids. Germline-derived CDR1 and CDR2 are SGHVS and FQNEAQ. The trim removed 5 bases at V and 6 bases at J, leaving 13 bases unmatched. For the CDR3, the DNA is TGTGCCAGCAGCCACCCACGGGGCGGGGGTGTCAATGAGCAGTTCTTC. Protein sequence: CASSHPRGGGVNEQFF.

This clone was counted only a few times. This chain links TRBV12-3 or TRBV12-4 with TRBJ1-1, with D hard to call. The V gene lost 5 bases and the J gene lost 6 bases, with 7 bases spanning the gap. The CDR3 consists of 11 residues. As DNA, the CDR3 is TGTGCCAGCAGTCCCTTGTCTGAAGCTTTCTTT. Amino acids: CASSPLSEAFF.

The genes are TRBV3-1 (or the pseudogene TRBV3-2) and TRBJ2-3; a weak D match, TRBD2 (6 bases). Trimming removed 4 bases from V and 5 bases from J, with 19 bases in between. Per the germline V gene, CDR1 is LGHDT and CDR2 is YNNKEL (reference sequence). The CDR3 runs 16 residues. This CDR3 reads CASSRVPPGLGDTQYF. The CDR3 coding sequence is TGTGCCAGCAGCCGAGTACCTCCGGGACTGGGAGATACGCAGTATTTT.

This clone was seen once. This sequence joins TRBV24-1 and TRBJ1-2, with D maybe TRBD1 (6 bases). Trimming removed 3 bases from V and 6 bases from J, with 10 bases in between. This CDR3 contains 13 residues. Germline V gene lookup returns CDR1 KGHDR and CDR2 SFDVKD. For the CDR3, the DNA is TGTGCCACCAGTGATAACAGGGCCGATGGCTACACCTTC. It is translated as CATSDNRADGYTF.

The CDR3 loop reads CASSYSRGDGYTF. CDR3 in DNA: TGTGCCAGCAGTTACTCCAGGGGAGATGGCTACACCTTC. This chain connects TRBV6-5 to TRBJ1-2; possibly TRBD1 for D (6 bases). CDR1 is MNHEY, CDR2 SVGAGI, per germline. V shed 0 bases and J shed 6 bases, with 8 bases lying between them. The CDR3 spans 13 residues.

This chain connects TRBV6-5 to TRBJ2-7; a possible D gene is TRBD2 (6 bases). The CDR3 is 14 residues long. Germline V lookup: CDR1 MNHEY, CDR2 SVGAGI. V lost 2 bases and J lost 2, with 10 bases in between. CDR3 residues: CASSYGGRTYEQYF. The CDR3 nucleotides are TGTGCCAGCAGTTACGGGGGGAGGACCTACGAGCAGTACTTC.

The CDR3 region has the DNA TGTGCCAGCAGCCGGGACAGGGGGGAAAAACTGTTTTTT. This gives the protein CASSRDRGEKLFF. This rearrangement joins TRBV6-4 to TRBJ1-4, with TRBD1 matching 11 bases. Germline CDR1 is MRHNA and CDR2 is SNTAGT. Losses at the gene ends were 6 bases for V and 8 bases for J; bases not matched to a gene: 2. This CDR3 spans 13 amino acids.

The rearrangement uses TRBV7-3 and TRBJ2-1; 9 bases agree with TRBD2. J lost 6 bases, V lost 1 base, and 13 bases had no gene match. From germline, CDR1 is SGHTA and CDR2 FQGTGA. The length of the CDR3 is 18 residues. The CDR3 coding sequence is TGTGCCAGCAGCTTAATTTTCCCTCTGGCTAGCGGGGTCAATGAGCAGTTCTTC. This sequence encodes CASSLIFPLASGVNEQFF.

This chain links TRBV10-3 with TRBJ1-2; the D is unclear. Per the germline V gene, CDR1 is ENHRY and CDR2 is SYGVKD. There are 13 residues in the CDR3. Trimming pared 9 bases from V and 0 bases from J, leaving 11 bases between. The CDR3 nucleotides are TGTGCCATTTTTGACGGGTCTAACTATGGCTACACCTTC. Its protein is CAIFDGSNYGYTF.

The chain links TRBV5-4 to TRBJ2-1; 7 bases line up with TRBD2. Germline lookup yields CDR1 SGHNT and CDR2 YYREEE (reference sequence). V was pared by 2 bases and J by 4 bases, with 9 bases of the junction left unmatched. The CDR3 totals 16 residues. CDR3 amino acids: CASSLMTSGVYNEQFF. The CDR3 coding sequence is TGTGCCAGCAGCTTAATGACCAGCGGGGTATACAATGAGCAGTTCTTC. Drawing the rest from reference TRBV5-4 and TRBJ2-1, the complete variable domain is ETGVTQSPTHLIKTRGQQVTLRCSSQSGHNTVSWYQQALGQGPQFIFQYYREEENGRGNFPPRFSGLQFPNYSSELNVNALELDDSALYLCASSLMTSGVYNEQFFGPGTRLTVL.

The V call is TRBV5-4, the J call TRBJ1-1; 7 positions agree with TRBD1. Unmatched junction bases numbered 2, after V lost 3 bases and J lost 0 bases. CDR1 and CDR2 from the germline V gene are SGHNT and YYREEE (reference sequence). The CDR3 length is 14 residues. CDR3 nucleotide sequence: TGTGCCAGCAGCTCGACAGGGTTGAACACTGAAGCTTTCTTT. Translation: CASSSTGLNTEAFF. Supplemented by reference TRBV5-4 and TRBJ1-1, the full variable domain reads ETGVTQSPTHLIKTRGQQVTLRCSSQSGHNTVSWYQQALGQGPQFIFQYYREEENGRGNFPPRFSGLQFPNYSSELNVNALELDDSALYLCASSSTGLNTEAFFGQGTRLTVV.

The J gene is TRBJ1-2, the V gene TRBV6-2 or TRBV6-3; 10 bases fit TRBD1. Germline CDR1 MNHEY, CDR2 SVGEGT. The J segment lost 4 bases and the V segment lost 4 bases, leaving 6 bases of the junction unmatched. The CDR3 runs to 15 residues. In nucleotides, the CDR3 is TGTGCCAGCAGTTCCCCAGGGACAGGGGCCTATGGCTACACCTTC. It is translated as CASSSPGTGAYGYTF.

This chain joins TRBV6-2 or TRBV6-3 and TRBJ1-2, with unresolved D. This CDR3 has 12 amino acids. V gave up 5 bases and J gave up 5 bases, with 9 bases separating them. Germline CDR1 MNHEY, CDR2 SVGEGT. CDR3 sequence: CASSDQKYGYTF. As DNA, the CDR3 is TGTGCCAGCAGTGATCAGAAATATGGCTACACCTTC.